The clone carrying this T cell receptor beta chain was observed once. Germline V gene lookup returns CDR1 SQVTM and CDR2 ANQGSEA. V was trimmed by 5 bases and J by 10 bases, leaving 14 bases between them. The CDR3 totals 11 residues. The sample originates from a study of CD8 T cells in Susac syndrome. In the study overall: Patients with Susac syndrome were therapy-naive, taking corticosteroids, with some also receiving intravenous immunoglobulin, or taking intravenous immunoglobulin alone at the time their blood was drawn.

Sequencing targeted TCR beta in blood CD8+ and CD4+ T cells. Random hexamers primed reverse transcription of about 0.45 to 1 ug RNA. TCRdb used MiXCR to reprocess the immunoSEQ multiplex PCR reads, holding one entry per CDR3 protein. This table has approximately 94,000 distinct CDR3 sequences, 95% appearing once. The receptor comes from a human donor with Susac syndrome. The chain combines TRBV29-1 with TRBJ1-1; no firm D call. Sequences were obtained from CD8+ T cells from PBMCs. CDR3 nucleotides: TGCAGCGTTAGGTTGGACTTGGCAGCTTTCTTT. Protein sequence: CSVRLDLAAFF.